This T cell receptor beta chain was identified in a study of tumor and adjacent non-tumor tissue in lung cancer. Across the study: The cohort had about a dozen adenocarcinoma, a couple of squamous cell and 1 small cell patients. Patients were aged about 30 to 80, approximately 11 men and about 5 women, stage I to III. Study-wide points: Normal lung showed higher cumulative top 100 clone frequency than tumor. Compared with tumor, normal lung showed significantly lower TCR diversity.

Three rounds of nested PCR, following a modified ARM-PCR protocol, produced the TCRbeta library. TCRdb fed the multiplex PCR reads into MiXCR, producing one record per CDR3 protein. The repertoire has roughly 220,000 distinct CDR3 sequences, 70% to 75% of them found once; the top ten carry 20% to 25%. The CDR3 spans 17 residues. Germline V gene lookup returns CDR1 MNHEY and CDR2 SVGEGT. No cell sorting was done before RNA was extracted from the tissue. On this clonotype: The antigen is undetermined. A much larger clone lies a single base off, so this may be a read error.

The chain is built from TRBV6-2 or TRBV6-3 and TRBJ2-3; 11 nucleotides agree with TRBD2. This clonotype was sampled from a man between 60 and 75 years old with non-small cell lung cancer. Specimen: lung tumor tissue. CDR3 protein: CASSLPGLAVSTDTQFF. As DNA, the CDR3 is TGTGCCAGCAGCCTCCCGGGACTAGCGGTTAGCACAGATACGCAGTTTTTT.